This T cell receptor (beta chain) was sequenced for a study of cytomegalovirus exposure and HLA in healthy donors (dated by TCRdb to between 2016 and 2019). Notes on the research overall: The roughly 670 repertoires of the first cohort and the 95 to 150 validation repertoires were produced on the same platform, according to a later analysis. The aim of the study was to test whether cataloging public T cell receptors could identify signatures of past pathogen exposure. The study combined high-throughput TCR immunosequencing, statistical association of individual TCRs with disease status, and machine learning to predict cytomegalovirus infection status. Along with the approximately 700-subject first cohort, a separate validation cohort of 120 different subjects was used.

Per the germline V gene (reference sequence), MNHEY is the CDR1 and SMNVEV is the CDR2. V and J are truncated by 6 bases and 4 bases respectively, leaving an intervening sequence of 12 bases. Its CDR3 holds 13 amino acids, cysteine through phenylalanine. Of all the DNA, just the CDR3 is kept, 39 bases in frame from base 1. The donors were included in the validation cohort of 100 to 150 subjects, a group kept apart from the 666-subject first cohort. Details on this clone: Its antigen is unknown. No much larger clonotype is one base removed from it; base qualities were not supplied.

To prepare the library, the immunoSEQ multiplex PCR assay was applied. The original pipeline was this. A statistical classification framework was built to diagnose cytomegalovirus status from the catalog of TCR beta chain sequences. Imported from immuneACCESS, the table was reduced by TCRdb to in-frame sequences with V and J called. These copies leave out some clones; in studies compared against another copy, an unresolved V gene accounts for under half, and the cause of the remainder is not known. V, J and clone size reflect that table, while D and trimming were determined from the DNA. Within this sample are some 170,000 clones, with approximately 89% of them counted one time only. The ten largest clones represent less than 3% of the sample. Results the study describes overall, beyond this receptor: A total of 150 to 200 TCR beta chains were listed by the study as associated with cytomegalovirus. A later analysis had no HLA typing for the validation cohort, so co-occurrence there was scored across all 110 or so repertoires. Three of the identified cytomegalovirus-associated TCR beta chains were confirmed in vitro to be specific for cytomegalovirus antigens. Most TCR sequences were seen in very few donors, while some public TCRs were found in many individuals. In both the original and validation cohorts, the classifier was reported to diagnose cytomegalovirus status with high specificity and sensitivity. The authors suggested that the approach could potentially be generalized to other disease states and immunological phenotypes. A later analysis found that TCRs clustered in the first cohort also tended to co-occur in the 95 to 150 validation repertoires, with approximately 94% of cluster scores above 0.

Sequences were obtained from PBMCs. The TCR sequence derives from a man aged 18 to 30 in good health and CMV-seropositive. The chain links TRBV27 with TRBJ1-2; confidence is insufficient to name the D gene. The DNA is TGTGCCAGCAGGTTAGGTACATTCTATGGCTACACCTTC. Translated, it reads CASRLGTFYGYTF.